This T cell receptor (beta chain) was profiled in a study of blood T cell repertoires in COVID-19. The CDR3 contains 11 residues. Germline V gene sequence: CDR1 DFQATT, CDR2 SNEGSKA (reference sequence). V was cut by 3 bases and J by 0 bases, with 2 bases left in between. Only in-frame clones appear in the TCRdb table, and some are missing; sequencing was by immunoSEQ multiplex PCR. Of some 200,000 clones detected, approximately 82% appear once; the ten largest clones hold approximately 12%. This TCR was recovered from a middle-aged woman with acute or convalescent COVID-19. The chain carries TRBV20-1 and TRBJ1-1; D gene unclear. Material: peripheral blood. CDR3 sequence (DNA): TGCAGTGCTAGCTTGAACACTGAAGCTTTCTTT. Translation: CSASLNTEAFF.